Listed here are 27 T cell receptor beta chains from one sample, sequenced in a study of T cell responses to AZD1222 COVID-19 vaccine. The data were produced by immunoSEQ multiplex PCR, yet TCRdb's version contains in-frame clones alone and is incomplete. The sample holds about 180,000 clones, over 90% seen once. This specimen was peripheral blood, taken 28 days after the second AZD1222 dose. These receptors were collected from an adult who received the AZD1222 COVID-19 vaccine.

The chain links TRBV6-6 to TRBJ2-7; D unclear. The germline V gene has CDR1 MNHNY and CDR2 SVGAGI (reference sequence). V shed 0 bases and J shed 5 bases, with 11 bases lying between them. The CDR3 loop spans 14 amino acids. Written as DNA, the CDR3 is TGTGCCAGCAGTTACTCAGCTACAGTCCACGAGCAGTACTTC. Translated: CASSYSATVHEQYF.

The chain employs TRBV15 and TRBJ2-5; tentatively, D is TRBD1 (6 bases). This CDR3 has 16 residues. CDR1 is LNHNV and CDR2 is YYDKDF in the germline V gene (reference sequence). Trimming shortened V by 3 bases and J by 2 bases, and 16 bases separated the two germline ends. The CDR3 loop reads CATSRGGGSFQETQYF. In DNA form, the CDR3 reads TGTGCCACCAGCAGGGGTGGGGGCAGTTTTCAAGAGACCCAGTACTTC. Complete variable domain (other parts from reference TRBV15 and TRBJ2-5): DAMVIQNPRYQVTQFGKPVTLSCSQTLNHNVMYWYQQKSSQAPKLLFHYYDKDFNNEADTPDNFQSRRPNTSFCFLDIRSPGLGDTAMYLCATSRGGGSFQETQYFGPGTRLLVL.

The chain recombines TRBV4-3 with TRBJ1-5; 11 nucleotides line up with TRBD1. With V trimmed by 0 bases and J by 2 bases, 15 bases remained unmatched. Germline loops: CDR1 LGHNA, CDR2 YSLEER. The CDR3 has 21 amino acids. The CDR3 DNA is TGCGCCAGCAGCCAAGATCTCGGGGGACAGGGGGAGAGGTATGGCAATCAGCCCCAGCATTTT. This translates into CASSQDLGGQGERYGNQPQHF.

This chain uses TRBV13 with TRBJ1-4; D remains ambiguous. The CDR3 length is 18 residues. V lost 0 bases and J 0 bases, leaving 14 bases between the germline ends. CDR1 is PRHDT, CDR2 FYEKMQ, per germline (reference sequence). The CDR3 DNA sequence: TGTGCCAGCAGCTTAGGGTTCAAGGGCCGTGCAACTAATGAAAAACTGTTTTTT. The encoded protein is CASSLGFKGRATNEKLFF.

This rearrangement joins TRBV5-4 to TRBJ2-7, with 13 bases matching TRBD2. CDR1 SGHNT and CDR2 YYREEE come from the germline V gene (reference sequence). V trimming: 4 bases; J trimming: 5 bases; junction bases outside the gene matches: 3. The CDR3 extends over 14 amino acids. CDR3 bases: TGTGCCAGCAGCAGCGGGACTAGCGGGGACGAGCAGTACTTC. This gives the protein CASSSGTSGDEQYF.

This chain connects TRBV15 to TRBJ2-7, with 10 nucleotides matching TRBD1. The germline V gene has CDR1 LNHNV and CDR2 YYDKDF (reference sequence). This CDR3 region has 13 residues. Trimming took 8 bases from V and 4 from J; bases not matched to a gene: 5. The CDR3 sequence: CATSRDRGYEQYF. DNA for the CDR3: TGTGCCACCTCCCGGGACAGGGGATACGAGCAGTACTTC.

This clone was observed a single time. CDR3 region: CASSLIGNSPLHF. CDR3 nucleotide sequence: TGTGCCAGCAGTTTAATCGGGAATTCACCCCTCCACTTT. V is TRBV12-3 or TRBV12-4 and J is TRBJ1-6; D is unclear. CDR3 length: 13 amino acids. V was cut by 2 bases and J by 7 bases, with 6 bases left in between.

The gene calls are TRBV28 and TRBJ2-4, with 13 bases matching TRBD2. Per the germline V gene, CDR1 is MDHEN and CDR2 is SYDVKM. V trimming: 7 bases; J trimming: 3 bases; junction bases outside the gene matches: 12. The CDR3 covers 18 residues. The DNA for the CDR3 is TGTGCCAGCACCCCACTAGCGGGAGGGCCGGGGGGCAAAAACATTCAGTACTTC. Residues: CASTPLAGGPGGKNIQYF. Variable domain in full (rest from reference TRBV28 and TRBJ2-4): DVKVTQSSRYLVKRTGEKVFLECVQDMDHENMFWYRQDPGLGLRLIYFSYDVKMKEKGDIPEGYSVSREKKERFSLILESASTNQTSMYLCASTPLAGGPGGKNIQYFGAGTRLSVL.

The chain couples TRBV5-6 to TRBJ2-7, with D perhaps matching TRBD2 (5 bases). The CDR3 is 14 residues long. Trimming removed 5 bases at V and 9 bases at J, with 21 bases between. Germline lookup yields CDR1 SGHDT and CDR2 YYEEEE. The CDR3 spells CASRVRGAGDVQYF. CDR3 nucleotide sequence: TGTGCCAGCAGGGTTCGGGGTGCCGGTGATGTGCAGTACTTC.

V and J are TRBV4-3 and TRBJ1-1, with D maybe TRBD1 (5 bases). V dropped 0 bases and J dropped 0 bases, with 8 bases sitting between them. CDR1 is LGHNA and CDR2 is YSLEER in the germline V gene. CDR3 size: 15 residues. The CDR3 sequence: CASSQDRGMNTEAFF. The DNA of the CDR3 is TGCGCCAGCAGCCAAGATCGGGGCATGAACACTGAAGCTTTCTTT.

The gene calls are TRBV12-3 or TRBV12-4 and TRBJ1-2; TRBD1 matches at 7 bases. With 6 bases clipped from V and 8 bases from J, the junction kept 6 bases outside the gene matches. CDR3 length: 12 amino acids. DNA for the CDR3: TGTGCCAGCAGAGCAGGGGGTGGGGGCTACACCTTC. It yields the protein CASRAGGGGYTF.

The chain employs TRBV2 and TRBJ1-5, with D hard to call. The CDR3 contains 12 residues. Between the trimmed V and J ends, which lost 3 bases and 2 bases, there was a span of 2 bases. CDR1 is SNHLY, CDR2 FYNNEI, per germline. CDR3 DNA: TGTGCCAGCAGTGATGGCAATCAGCCCCAGCATTTT. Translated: CASSDGNQPQHF.

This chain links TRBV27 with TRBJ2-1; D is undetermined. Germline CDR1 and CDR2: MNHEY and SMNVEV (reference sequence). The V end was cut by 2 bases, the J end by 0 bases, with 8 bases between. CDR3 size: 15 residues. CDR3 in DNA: TGTGCCAGCAGTTTAGGATACAGCTCCTACAATGAGCAGTTCTTC. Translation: CASSLGYSSYNEQFF.

CDR3 sequence reads: CASSPGHYQNTEAFF. The CDR3 DNA sequence: TGTGCCAGCAGCCCGGGACATTACCAAAACACTGAAGCTTTCTTT. The gene calls are TRBV7-2 and TRBJ1-1; tentatively, D is TRBD1 (6 bases). The length of the CDR3 is 15 residues. V lost 5 bases, J lost 2 bases, and 15 bases lay in between. The germline gives CDR1 SGHTA, CDR2 FQGNSA.

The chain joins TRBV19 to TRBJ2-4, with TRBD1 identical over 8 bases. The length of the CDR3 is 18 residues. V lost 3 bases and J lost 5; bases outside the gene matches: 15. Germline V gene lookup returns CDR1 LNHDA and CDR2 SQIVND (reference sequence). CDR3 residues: CASSIQTGGPALENIQYF. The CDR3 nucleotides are TGTGCCAGTAGTATTCAAACAGGGGGGCCAGCGTTGGAAAACATTCAGTACTTC.

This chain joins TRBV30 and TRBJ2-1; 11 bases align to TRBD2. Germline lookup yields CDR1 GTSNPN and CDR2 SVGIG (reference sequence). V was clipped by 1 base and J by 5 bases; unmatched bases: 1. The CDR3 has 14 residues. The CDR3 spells CAWSGSGGDNEQFF. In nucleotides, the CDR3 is TGTGCCTGGAGTGGTAGCGGGGGGGACAATGAGCAGTTCTTC.

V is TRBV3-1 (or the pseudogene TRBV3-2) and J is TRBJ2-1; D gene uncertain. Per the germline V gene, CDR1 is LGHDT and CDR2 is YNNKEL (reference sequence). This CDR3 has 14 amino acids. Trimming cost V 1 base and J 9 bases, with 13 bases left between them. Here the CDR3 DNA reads TGTGCCAGCAGCCAAGCGTTATCCGAAGGTGAGCAGTTCTTC. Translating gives CASSQALSEGEQFF.

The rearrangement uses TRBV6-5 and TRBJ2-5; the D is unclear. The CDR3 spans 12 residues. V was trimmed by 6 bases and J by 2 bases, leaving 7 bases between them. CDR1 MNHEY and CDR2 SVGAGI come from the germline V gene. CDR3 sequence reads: CASSTGQETQYF. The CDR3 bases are TGTGCCAGCAGCACGGGTCAAGAGACCCAGTACTTC.

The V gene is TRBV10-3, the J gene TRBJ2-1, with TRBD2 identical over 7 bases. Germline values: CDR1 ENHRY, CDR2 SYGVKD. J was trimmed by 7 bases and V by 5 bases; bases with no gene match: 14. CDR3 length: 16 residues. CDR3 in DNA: TGTGCCATCAGTCCCTGGCTAGCGGAGGGTTTAAATGAGCAGTTCTTC. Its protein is CAISPWLAEGLNEQFF.

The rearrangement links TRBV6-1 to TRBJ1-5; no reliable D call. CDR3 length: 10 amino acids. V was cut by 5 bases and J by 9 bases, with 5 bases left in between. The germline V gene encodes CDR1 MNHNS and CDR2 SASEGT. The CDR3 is CASSYPPQHF. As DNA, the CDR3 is TGTGCCAGCAGTTACCCGCCCCAGCATTTT.

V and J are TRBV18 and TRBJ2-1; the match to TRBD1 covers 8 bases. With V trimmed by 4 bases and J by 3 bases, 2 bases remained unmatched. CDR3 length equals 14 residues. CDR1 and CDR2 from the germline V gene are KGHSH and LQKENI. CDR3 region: CASSHGTGYNEQFF. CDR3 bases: TGTGCCAGCTCACACGGGACAGGCTACAATGAGCAGTTCTTC.

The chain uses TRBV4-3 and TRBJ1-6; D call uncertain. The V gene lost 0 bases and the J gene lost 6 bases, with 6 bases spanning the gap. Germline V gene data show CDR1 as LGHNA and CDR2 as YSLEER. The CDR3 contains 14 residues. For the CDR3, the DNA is TGCGCCAGCAGCCAAGAGAGCCTTAATTCACCCCTCCACTTT. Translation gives CASSQESLNSPLHF.

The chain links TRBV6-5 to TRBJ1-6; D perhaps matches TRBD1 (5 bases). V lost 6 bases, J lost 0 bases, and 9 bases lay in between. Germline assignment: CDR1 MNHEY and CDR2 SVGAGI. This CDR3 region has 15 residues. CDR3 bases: TGTGCCAGCAGGGACACGAGCTCCTATAATTCACCCCTCCACTTT. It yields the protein CASRDTSSYNSPLHF.

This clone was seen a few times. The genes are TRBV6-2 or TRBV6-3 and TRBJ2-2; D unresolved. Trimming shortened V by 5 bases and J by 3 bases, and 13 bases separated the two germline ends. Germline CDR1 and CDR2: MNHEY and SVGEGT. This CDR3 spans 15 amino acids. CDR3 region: CASSASTKYTGELFF. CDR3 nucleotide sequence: TGTGCCAGCAGTGCCTCGACCAAGTACACCGGGGAGCTGTTTTTT.

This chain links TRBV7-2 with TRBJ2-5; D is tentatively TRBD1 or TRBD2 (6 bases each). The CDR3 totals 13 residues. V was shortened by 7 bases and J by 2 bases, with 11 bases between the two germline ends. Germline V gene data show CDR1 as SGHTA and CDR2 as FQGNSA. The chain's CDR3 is CASTRGQQETQYF. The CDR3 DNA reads TGTGCCAGCACTCGGGGGCAGCAAGAGACCCAGTACTTC.

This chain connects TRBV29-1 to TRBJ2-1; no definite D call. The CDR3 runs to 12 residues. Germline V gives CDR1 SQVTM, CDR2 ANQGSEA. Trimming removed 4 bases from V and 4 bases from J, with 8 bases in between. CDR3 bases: TGCAGCGTTGGGTCAGATTACAATGAGCAGTTCTTC. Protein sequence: CSVGSDYNEQFF.

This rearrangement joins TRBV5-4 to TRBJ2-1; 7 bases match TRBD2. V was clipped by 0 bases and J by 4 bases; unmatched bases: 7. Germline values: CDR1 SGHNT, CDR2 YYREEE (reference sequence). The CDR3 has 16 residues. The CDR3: CASSLGGGPGYNEQFF. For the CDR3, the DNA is TGTGCCAGCAGCTTGGGGGGAGGGCCTGGTTACAATGAGCAGTTCTTC.